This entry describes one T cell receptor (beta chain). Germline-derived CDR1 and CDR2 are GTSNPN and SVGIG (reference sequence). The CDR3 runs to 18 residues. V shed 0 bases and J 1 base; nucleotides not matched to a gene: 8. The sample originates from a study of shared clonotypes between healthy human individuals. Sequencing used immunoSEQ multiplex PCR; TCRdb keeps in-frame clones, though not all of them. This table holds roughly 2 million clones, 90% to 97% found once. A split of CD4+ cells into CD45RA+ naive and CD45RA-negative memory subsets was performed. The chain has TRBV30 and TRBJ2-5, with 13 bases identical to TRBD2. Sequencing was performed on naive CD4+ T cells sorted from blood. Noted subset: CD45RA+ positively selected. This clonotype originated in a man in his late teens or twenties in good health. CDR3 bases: TGTGCCTGGAGTGTACTCCGGACTAGCGGGAGCCGCCAAGAGACCCAGTACTTC. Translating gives CAWSVLRTSGSRQETQYF.